The rows below give T cell receptor beta chains drawn from one sample of a study of CD8 T cells in ankylosing spondylitis. TCRdb passed the 5' RACE reads through MiXCR, listing each CDR3 protein once. The table shows 27,000 or so distinct CDR3 sequences, with roughly 7.3% occurring only once. The sequencing sample was made of blood. The receptors come from a male donor with ankylosing spondylitis or in good health (not recorded which). CDR3s leave out the opening cysteine and the closing phenylalanine or tryptophan. Fields, in order: CDR3 length, J gene, D gene, V gene, CDR3 protein. D genes are given only for firm matches.

11,TRBJ2-5,TRBD2,TRBV29-1,SVGAGGQETQY
12,TRBJ2-3,NA,TRBV12-5,ASGAAGPTDTQY
13,TRBJ2-1,TRBD2,TRBV9,ASSVSSGSFNEQF
16,TRBJ2-3,TRBD2,TRBV7-2,ASSLGPMTSGSPDTQY
9,TRBJ1-2,NA,TRBV12-2,ASVGDYGYT
10,TRBJ1-1,NA,TRBV5-6,ASSLSGTIAF
12,TRBJ2-2,NA,TRBV7-3,ASSFGVGTGELF
14,TRBJ2-2,TRBD2,TRBV7-9,ASSLEGLGGPGELF
15,TRBJ2-3,NA,TRBV15,ATSSKTGIGYTDTQY
10,TRBJ2-1,NA,TRBV5-1,ASSPSLNEQF
12,TRBJ2-2,NA,TRBV5-1,ASSRDVNTGELF
15,TRBJ2-3,NA,TRBV20-1,SASGVPRRGRSDTQY
12,TRBJ2-1,NA,TRBV7-3,ASSLLPGNNEQF
14,TRBJ2-7,TRBD2,TRBV7-6,ASSPTGTSGAYEQY
10,TRBJ1-2,NA,TRBV12-3/TRBV12-4,ASSPTYYGYT
13,TRBJ1-2,NA,TRBV7-2,ASSLRDLANYGYT
16,TRBJ2-5,TRBD2,TRBV4-3,ASSQDVLAGGAGETQY
11,TRBJ1-4,TRBD1,TRBV11-2,ASYRGYNEKLF
11,TRBJ2-1,NA,TRBV28,ASSPPGYNEQF
12,TRBJ2-3,NA,TRBV27,ASRGHTDPDTQY
17,TRBJ2-4,TRBD1,TRBV5-1,ASSYSGTGAAEAKNIQY
13,TRBJ2-3,NA,TRBV5-1,ASSFSASSTDTQY
13,TRBJ2-5,NA,TRBV10-3,AISERSSGQETQY
14,TRBJ1-1,NA,TRBV28,ASSFGGYREGTEAF
15,TRBJ2-5,NA,TRBV28,ASSFAPYNLRGETQY
13,TRBJ2-2,TRBD2,TRBV7-8,ASRRERGGPGELF
13,TRBJ2-3,TRBD1,TRBV11-2,ASSLGAGGVDTQY
13,TRBJ2-3,TRBD1,TRBV12-3/TRBV12-4,ASSPAQGGTDTQY
13,TRBJ2-1,TRBD2,TRBV7-9,ASSPLAGSYNEQF
9,TRBJ2-1,NA,TRBV24-1,ATSDLNEQF
13,TRBJ2-1,TRBD1,TRBV5-1,ASSLVGQGYNEQF
13,TRBJ2-2,NA,TRBV7-9,ASSLAGGDTGELF
10,TRBJ2-5,NA,TRBV4-1,ASSQEKETQY
14,TRBJ2-3,NA,TRBV5-1,ASSLMTGEVPDTQY
14,TRBJ2-1,NA,TRBV7-2,ASSLASGPPYNEQF
13,TRBJ1-6,NA,TRBV7-2,ASSSLGGTTTPLH
12,TRBJ2-2,TRBD1,TRBV20-1,SARQGAGTGELF
13,TRBJ1-4,TRBD1,TRBV18,ASSPSGTGNEKLF
10,TRBJ2-1,NA,TRBV18,ASSSTRHEQF
11,TRBJ2-1,NA,TRBV7-2,ASSRDFSGEQF
14,TRBJ2-1,NA,TRBV6-4,ASSDYWAGSYNEQF
11,TRBJ1-1,NA,TRBV18,ASSPESGTEAF
11,TRBJ2-5,NA,TRBV6-5,ASSQLGWETQY
12,TRBJ2-2,TRBD1,TRBV6-2/TRBV6-3,ASSPGTVAGELF
11,TRBJ1-1,NA,TRBV6-4,ASSDSDLAEAF
10,TRBJ2-7,TRBD1,TRBV29-1,SVEGQSYEQY
11,TRBJ2-5,NA,TRBV2,ASSESRVETQY
12,TRBJ1-5,TRBD1,TRBV28,ASSLTRGNQPQH
9,TRBJ1-2,TRBD1,TRBV29-1,SVGTGRTYT
11,TRBJ2-3,TRBD1,TRBV29-1,SDGQVGSDTQY
10,TRBJ2-7,TRBD1,TRBV20-1,SGGGASYEQY
14,TRBJ2-1,TRBD2,TRBV7-2,ASSLRRGGTNNEQF
15,TRBJ2-2,NA,TRBV4-3,ASSQDVRIRNTGELF
12,TRBJ2-1,NA,TRBV11-3,ASSSRAGLDEQF
10,TRBJ2-1,NA,TRBV12-3/TRBV12-4,ASSLYGNEQF
10,TRBJ1-5,NA,TRBV28,ASRSPHQPQH
10,TRBJ2-3,NA,TRBV27,ASSHGADTQY